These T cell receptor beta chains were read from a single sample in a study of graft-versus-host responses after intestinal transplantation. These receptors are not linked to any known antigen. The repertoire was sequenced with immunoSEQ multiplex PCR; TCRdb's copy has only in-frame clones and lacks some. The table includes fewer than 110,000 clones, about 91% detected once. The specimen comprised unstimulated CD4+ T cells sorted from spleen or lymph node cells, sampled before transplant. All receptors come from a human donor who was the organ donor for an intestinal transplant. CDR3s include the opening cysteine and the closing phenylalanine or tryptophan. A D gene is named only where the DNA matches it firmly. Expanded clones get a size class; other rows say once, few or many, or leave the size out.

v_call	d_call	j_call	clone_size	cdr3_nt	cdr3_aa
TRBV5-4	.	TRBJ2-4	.	TGTGCCAGCAGCGGAGGGACAGATTCCAAAAACATTCAGTACTTC	CASSGGTDSKNIQYF
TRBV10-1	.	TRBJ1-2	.	TGCGCCAGCAGTGAGTCCGCAGGGAGGTTCGATGGCTACACCTTC	CASSESAGRFDGYTF
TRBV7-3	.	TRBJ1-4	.	TGTGCCAGCAGCAAAACAGGGTCAACTAATGAAAAACTGTTTTTT	CASSKTGSTNEKLFF
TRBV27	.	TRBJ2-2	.	TGTGCCAGCAGTTTATCCAGGCTAGCCGGGGAGCTGTTTTTT	CASSLSRLAGELFF
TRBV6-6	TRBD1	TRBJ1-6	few	TGTGCCAGCAGTCCTTGGACAGGGGACTCACCCCTCCACTTT	CASSPWTGDSPLHF
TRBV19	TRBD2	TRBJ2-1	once	TGTGCCAGTAGTACCGTTAGCGGGAGGGCCGTTGAGCAGTTCTTC	CASSTVSGRAVEQFF
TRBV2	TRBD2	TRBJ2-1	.	TGTGCCAGCAGTGAAGCGCGTGGGGGAGGGTCGAATGAGCAGTTCTTC	CASSEARGGGSNEQFF
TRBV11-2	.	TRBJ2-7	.	TGTGCCAGCAGCCAACAGGACCGTGGCAAGCAGTACTTC	CASSQQDRGKQYF
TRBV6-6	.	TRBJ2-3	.	TGTGCCAGCAGGGCGACTAGATATAGCACAGATACGCAGTATTTT	CASRATRYSTDTQYF
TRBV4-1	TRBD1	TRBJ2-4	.	TGCGCCAGCAGTCTACAGGGGCGCAGAGAAAACATTCAGTACTTC	CASSLQGRRENIQYF
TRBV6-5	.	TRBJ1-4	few	TGTGCCAGCAGTTACTCGCAGCGGAATGGTGAAAAACTGTTTTTT	CASSYSQRNGEKLFF
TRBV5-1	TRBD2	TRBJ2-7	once	TGCGCCAGCAGCCCCCCCGGACTAGCGGCCTACGAGCAGTACTTC	CASSPPGLAAYEQYF
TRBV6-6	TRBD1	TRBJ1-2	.	TGTGCCAGCAGTTACTCAGGGGGCGTCTATGGCTACACCTTC	CASSYSGGVYGYTF
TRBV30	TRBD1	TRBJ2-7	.	TGTGCCTGGAGTGGGGACAGCAGCTCCTACGAGCAGTACTTC	CAWSGDSSSYEQYF
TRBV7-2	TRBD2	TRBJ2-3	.	TGTGCCAGCAGCTTAGGCGGGAGAGGCACAGATACGCAGTATTTT	CASSLGGRGTDTQYF
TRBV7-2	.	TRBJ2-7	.	TGTGCCAGCAGCTTAGATCCCGTGTCCTACGAGCAGTACTTC	CASSLDPVSYEQYF
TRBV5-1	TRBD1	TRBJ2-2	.	TGCGCCAGCAGTACCGGGACAGAGAACACCGGGGAGCTGTTTTTT	CASSTGTENTGELFF
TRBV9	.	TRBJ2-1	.	TGTGCCAGCAGCGTAGCTTACATACGGCAGGGGAATGAGCAGTTCTTC	CASSVAYIRQGNEQFF